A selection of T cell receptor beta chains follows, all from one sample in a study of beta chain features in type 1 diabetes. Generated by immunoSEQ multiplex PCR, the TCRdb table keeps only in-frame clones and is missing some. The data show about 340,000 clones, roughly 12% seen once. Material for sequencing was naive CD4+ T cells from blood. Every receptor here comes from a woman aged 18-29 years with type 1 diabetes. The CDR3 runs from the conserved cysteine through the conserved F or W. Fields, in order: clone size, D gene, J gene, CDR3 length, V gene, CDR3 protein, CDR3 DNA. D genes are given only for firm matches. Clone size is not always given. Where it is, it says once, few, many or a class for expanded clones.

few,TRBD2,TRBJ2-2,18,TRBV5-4,CASSLKQLAGGVTGELFF,TGTGCCAGCAGCTTGAAACAACTAGCGGGAGGGGTTACCGGGGAGCTGTTTTTT
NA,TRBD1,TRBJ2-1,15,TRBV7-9,CASSPGGYLSNEQFF,TGTGCCAGCAGCCCAGGGGGCTATTTGAGCAATGAGCAGTTCTTC
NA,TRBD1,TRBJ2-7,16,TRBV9,CASSDQIAGGSYEQYF,TGTGCCAGCAGCGACCAGATCGCAGGGGGATCCTACGAGCAGTACTTC
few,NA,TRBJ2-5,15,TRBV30,CAWSVPSVGWETQYF,TGTGCCTGGAGTGTACCTTCGGTCGGGTGGGAGACCCAGTACTTC
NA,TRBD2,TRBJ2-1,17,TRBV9,CASSVMGLAGVFGEQFF,TGTGCCAGCAGCGTAATGGGACTAGCGGGAGTCTTTGGTGAGCAGTTCTTC
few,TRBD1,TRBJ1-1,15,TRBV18,CASSALQGANTEAFF,TGTGCCAGCTCAGCCCTACAGGGGGCGAACACTGAAGCTTTCTTT
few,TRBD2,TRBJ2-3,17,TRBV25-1,CASSEGAAGERTDTQYF,TGTGCCAGCAGTGAAGGTGCGGCGGGAGAGCGCACAGATACGCAGTATTTT
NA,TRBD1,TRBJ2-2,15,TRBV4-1,CASSRGQGYTGELFF,TGCGCCAGCAGCCGGGGACAGGGGTACACCGGGGAGCTGTTTTTT
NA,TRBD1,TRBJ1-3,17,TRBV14,CASSRPRDRAAGNTIYF,TGTGCCAGCAGCCGCCCTCGGGACAGGGCCGCTGGAAACACCATATATTTT
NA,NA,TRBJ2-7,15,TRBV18,CASSLRQGRPYEQYF,TGTGCCAGCTCACTACGCCAGGGTCGCCCCTACGAGCAGTACTTC
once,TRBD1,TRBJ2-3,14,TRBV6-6,CASSWGQGTDTQYF,TGTGCCAGCAGTTGGGGACAGGGTACAGATACGCAGTATTTT
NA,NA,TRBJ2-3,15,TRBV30,CAWTTTGFGLDTQYF,TGTGCCTGGACGACTACAGGGTTTGGGCTAGATACGCAGTATTTT
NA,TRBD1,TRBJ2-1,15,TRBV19,CASSVGQRTYNEQFF,TGTGCCAGTAGTGTGGGACAGAGGACATACAATGAGCAGTTCTTC
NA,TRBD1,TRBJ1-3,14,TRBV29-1,CSVEDRGSGNTIYF,TGCAGCGTTGAGGACAGGGGAAGTGGAAACACCATATATTTT
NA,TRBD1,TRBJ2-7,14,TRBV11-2,CASSGRDRVYEQYF,TGTGCCAGCAGCGGGCGGGACAGGGTCTACGAGCAGTACTTC
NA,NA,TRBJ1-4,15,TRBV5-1,CASRPSAGTNEKLFF,TGCGCCAGCCGCCCTTCCGCAGGGACTAATGAAAAACTGTTTTTT
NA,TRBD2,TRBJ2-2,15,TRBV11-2,CASSRTSGYTGELFF,TGTGCCAGCAGCAGGACTAGCGGTTACACCGGGGAGCTGTTTTTT
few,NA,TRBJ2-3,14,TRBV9,CASSDMGWRDTQYF,TGTGCCAGCAGCGATATGGGATGGAGGGACACGCAGTATTTT
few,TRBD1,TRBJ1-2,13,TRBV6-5,CASKEQGAYGYTF,TGTGCCAGCAAAGAACAGGGGGCGTATGGCTACACCTTC
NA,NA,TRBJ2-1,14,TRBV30,CAWSALTSYNEQFF,TGTGCCTGGAGTGCCTTGACTAGCTACAATGAGCAGTTCTTC
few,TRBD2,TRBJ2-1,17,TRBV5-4,CASSPGTSGSLWDEQFF,TGTGCCAGCAGCCCGGGGACTAGCGGGAGTCTGTGGGATGAGCAGTTCTTC
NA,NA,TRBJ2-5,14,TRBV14,CASSYRQFQETQYF,TGTGCCAGCAGCTACAGACAGTTCCAAGAGACCCAGTACTTC
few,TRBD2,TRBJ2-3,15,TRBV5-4,CASSTLAGGLDTQYF,TGTGCCAGCAGCACCTTAGCGGGAGGCCTCGATACGCAGTATTTT
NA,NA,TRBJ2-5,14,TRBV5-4,CASSSRDIQETQYF,TGTGCCAGCAGCTCCAGGGACATCCAAGAGACCCAGTACTTC
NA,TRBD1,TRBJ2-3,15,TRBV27,CASSLRGPGTDTQYF,TGTGCCAGCAGTTTGAGGGGGCCTGGCACAGATACGCAGTATTTT
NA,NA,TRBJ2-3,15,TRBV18,CASSPSQGSTDTQYF,TGTGCCAGCTCACCAAGCCAGGGAAGCACAGATACGCAGTATTTT
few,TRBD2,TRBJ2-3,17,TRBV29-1,CSAAKVGSGRNTDTQYF,TGCAGCGCCGCCAAAGTCGGGAGCGGGAGGAACACAGATACGCAGTATTTT
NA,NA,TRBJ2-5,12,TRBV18,CASSPSQETQYF,TGTGCCAGCTCACCTTCACAAGAGACCCAGTACTTC
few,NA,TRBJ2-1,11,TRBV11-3,CASSLDTTAFF,TGTGCCAGCAGCTTAGATACAACCGCGTTCTTC
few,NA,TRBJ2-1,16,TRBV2,CASSYRDSPSSGEQFF,TGTGCCAGCAGCTACCGGGACTCCCCCAGCTCTGGCGAGCAGTTCTTC
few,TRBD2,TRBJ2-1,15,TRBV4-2,CASSPPAREGHEQFF,TGTGCCAGCAGCCCCCCTGCGCGGGAGGGCCATGAGCAGTTCTTC
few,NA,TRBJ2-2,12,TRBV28,CASSLRAGELFF,TGTGCCAGCAGTTTGAGGGCCGGGGAGCTGTTTTTT